This TCR beta chain appears in the sequencing data of a study of chemoradiotherapy in HPV16-positive cancers. Overall study context: Functional T-cell assays on two HPV16-positive patients' cells defined candidate HPV-specific clones and common TCR motifs.

This CDR3 is 14 amino acids long. The germline V and J ends were trimmed by 0 bases and 0 bases, with 5 bases remaining between them. Germline assignment: CDR1 SNHLY and CDR2 FYNNEI. Notes on the study in general: Candidate HPV-specific clones and E7-related TCR motifs grew in tumor during treatment. HPV-specific T cells were functionally defined from only a couple of HPV16-positive patients. In HPV16-positive patients, HPV-responsive T-cell expansion tracked better recurrence-free survival.

On this clone itself: No antigen is known for it.

Data came from immunoSEQ multiplex PCR; TCRdb stores just in-frame clones and leaves some out. Of around 8,100 clones listed, around 85% are singletons. The rearrangement uses TRBV2 and TRBJ1-1; D unclear. The receptor's source is a human donor with HPV-associated anogenital cancer. Sequenced material: blood, taken from a patient who underwent chemoradiotherapy. The DNA of the CDR3 is TGTGCCAGCAGTGAAGCGAACTTGAACACTGAAGCTTTCTTT. Translating gives CASSEANLNTEAFF.